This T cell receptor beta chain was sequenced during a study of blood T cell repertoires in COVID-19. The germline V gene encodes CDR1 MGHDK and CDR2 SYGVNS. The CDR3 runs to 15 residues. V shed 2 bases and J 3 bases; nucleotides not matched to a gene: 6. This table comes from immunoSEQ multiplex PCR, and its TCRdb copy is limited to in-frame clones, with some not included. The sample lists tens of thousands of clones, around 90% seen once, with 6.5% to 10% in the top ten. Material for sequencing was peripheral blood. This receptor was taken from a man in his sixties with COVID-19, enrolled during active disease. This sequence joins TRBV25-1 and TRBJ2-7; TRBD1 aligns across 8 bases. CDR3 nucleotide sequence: TGTGCCAGCAGTGAACCGGGACAGGCGGGCTACGAGCAGTACTTC. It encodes CASSEPGQAGYEQYF.